This entry lists 30 T cell receptor beta chains sequenced from one sample in a study of blood T cell repertoires in COVID-19. Here immunoSEQ multiplex PCR was the method, and the copy in TCRdb shows in-frame clones only, minus some. The data show around 210,000 clones, more than 80% seen once. The material sequenced was PBMCs or T cells enriched from blood (not recorded which). These TCRs come from a woman aged 18-29 years who had recovered from COVID-19.

The chain links TRBV5-1 to TRBJ1-2; unclear D gene. With 2 bases removed from V and 7 bases from J, the gap between germline ends came to 12 bases. This CDR3 is 13 amino acids long. Per germline, CDR1 SGHRS and CDR2 YFSETQ. CDR3 bases: TGCGCCAGCAGCTTTTATTCCGGCGGTGGCTACACCTTC. It codes for CASSFYSGGGYTF.

The chain uses TRBV18 and TRBJ1-1; D uncertain. This CDR3 contains 12 residues. Germline CDR1 is KGHSH and CDR2 is LQKENI. V lost 2 bases and J lost 11, with 12 bases in between. The CDR3 DNA follows: TGTGCCAGCTCACCAGACCCCCCCGGGGCTTTCTTT. Translating it yields CASSPDPPGAFF.

The chain uses TRBV5-1 and TRBJ2-5; D may be TRBD1 (5 bases). The V end lost 2 bases, the J end lost 3 bases, and 11 bases lay between the germline ends. The CDR3 runs to 14 residues. The germline V gene encodes CDR1 SGHRS and CDR2 YFSETQ. The CDR3 nucleotides are TGCGCCAGCAGCTTAAAGGACATTAAAGAGACCCAGTACTTC. Its translation is CASSLKDIKETQYF.

Here the CDR3 reads CASSSGQGGRQPQHF. The CDR3 region has the DNA TGTGCCAGCAGTTCGGGTCAGGGAGGGAGGCAGCCCCAGCATTTT. This rearrangement joins TRBV28 to TRBJ1-5; D possibly corresponds to TRBD1 (5 bases). The CDR3 sequence is 15 residues long. V lost 4 bases to trimming and J lost 7 bases, with 17 bases between them. Germline lookup yields CDR1 MDHEN and CDR2 SYDVKM.

The gene calls are TRBV7-9 and TRBJ2-3, with a possible D match to TRBD2 (5 bases). Trimming took off 1 base at V and 0 bases at J, with 8 bases between the two ends. The CDR3 covers 15 residues. Germline loops: CDR1 SEHNR, CDR2 FQNEAQ (reference sequence). For the CDR3, the DNA is TGTGCCAGCAGCTTAGGAGGGTTGAGCACAGATACGCAGTATTTT. As protein: CASSLGGLSTDTQYF.

The chain employs TRBV4-2 and TRBJ2-7; 10 nucleotides align to TRBD2. CDR1 is LGHNA and CDR2 is YNFKEQ in the germline V gene. This CDR3 comprises 15 residues. V gave up 4 bases and J gave up 6 bases; unmatched junction bases: 9. Here the CDR3 reads CASSPIAGGTGEQYF. In DNA form, the CDR3 reads TGTGCCAGCAGCCCTATAGCGGGGGGAACTGGCGAGCAGTACTTC.

This chain links TRBV9 with TRBJ2-5, with D perhaps TRBD2 (5 bases). V lost 0 bases, J lost 4 bases, and 13 bases lay in between. From germline, CDR1 is SGDLS and CDR2 YYNGEE. This CDR3 region has 15 residues. CDR3 region: CASSVGHPGGETQYF. The CDR3 region has the DNA TGTGCCAGCAGCGTAGGACACCCCGGAGGAGAGACCCAGTACTTC.

This rearrangement joins TRBV18 to TRBJ1-1; 9 nucleotides line up with TRBD1. Germline-derived CDR1 and CDR2 are KGHSH and LQKENI. V shed 4 bases, J shed 4 bases, and the junction held 1 base outside the gene matches. This CDR3 comprises 13 residues. The chain's CDR3 is CASSLGQGTEAFF. The CDR3 coding sequence is TGTGCCAGCTCACTGGGACAGGGCACTGAAGCTTTCTTT.

This rearrangement joins TRBV2 to TRBJ2-7; D is unresolved. V lost 5 bases and J lost 3, with 8 bases in between. This CDR3 is built from 12 residues. Germline-derived CDR1 and CDR2 are SNHLY and FYNNEI. The CDR3 coding sequence is TGTGCCAGCAGTACAACAGTCTACGAGCAGTACTTC. This encodes CASSTTVYEQYF.

The J gene is TRBJ2-5, the V gene TRBV28; 9 bases match TRBD2. The V gene's germline CDR1 is MDHEN and CDR2 SYDVKM. The trim removed 5 bases at V and 8 bases at J, leaving 9 bases unmatched. This CDR3 has 14 amino acids. The CDR3 bases are TGTGCCAGCAGTCCCCCGGGCGGGGGGGCCACCCAGTACTTC. Translation: CASSPPGGGATQYF.

This chain joins TRBV9 and TRBJ2-2; no definite D call. CDR1 and CDR2 (germline): SGDLS, YYNGEE. The germline V and J ends were trimmed by 0 bases and 6 bases, with 6 bases remaining between them. The CDR3 runs 13 residues. CDR3 sequence: CASSVDKPGELFF. The DNA for the CDR3 is TGTGCCAGCAGCGTAGACAAACCCGGGGAGCTGTTTTTT.

The genes are TRBV12-5 and TRBJ1-2; D is unclear. Germline CDR1 and CDR2: LGHNT and FRNRAP. The V end lost 6 bases, the J end lost 5 bases, and 13 bases lay between the germline ends. CDR3 length: 13 amino acids. CDR3 DNA sequence: TGTGCTAGTGGGGCCGGGTTATTGTATGGCTACACCTTC. This translates into CASGAGLLYGYTF. Filled out from reference TRBV12-5 and TRBJ1-2, the complete variable domain reads DARVTQTPRHKVTEMGQEVTMRCQPILGHNTVFWYRQTMMQGLELLAYFRNRAPLDDSGMPKDRFSAEMPDATLATLKIQPSEPRDSAVYFCASGAGLLYGYTFGSGTRLTVV.

This chain joins TRBV5-6 and TRBJ1-5; the match to TRBD1 covers 10 bases. The CDR3 runs to 14 residues. Germline V gives CDR1 SGHDT, CDR2 YYEEEE. Unmatched junction bases numbered 1, after V lost 1 base and J lost 6 bases. As DNA, the CDR3 is TGTGCCAGCAGCTTGAGGGACAGGGGTCAGCCCCAGCATTTT. Amino acids: CASSLRDRGQPQHF.

In the case of this clone: Additional DNA sequences in this sample encode the identical CDR3. The chain links TRBV27 to TRBJ2-7, with 9 bases aligning to TRBD1. V shed 5 bases and J 1 base; nucleotides not matched to a gene: 3. The CDR3 extends over 14 amino acids. The germline CDR1 and CDR2 sequences are MNHEY and SMNVEV (reference sequence). The CDR3 is CASSTGTGSYEQYF. CDR3 DNA sequence: TGTGCCAGCAGTACCGGGACAGGGTCCTACGAGCAGTACTTC.

V is TRBV5-1 and J is TRBJ1-1, with 7 bases fitting TRBD1. CDR1 and CDR2 from the germline V gene are SGHRS and YFSETQ. The CDR3 loop spans 16 amino acids. V gave up 0 bases and J gave up 0 bases; unmatched junction bases: 5. CDR3 sequence (DNA): TGCGCCAGCAGCTTGGGTACAGGGGAGATGAACACTGAAGCTTTCTTT. As protein: CASSLGTGEMNTEAFF.

This chain links TRBV5-4 with TRBJ1-4, with a weak D call TRBD1 (5 bases). V lost 4 bases, J lost 7 bases, and 20 bases lay in between. The CDR3 is made up of 16 amino acids. Germline-derived CDR1 and CDR2 are SGHNT and YYREEE (reference sequence). The CDR3 bases are TGTGCCAGCAGCGTGGGTGCCCCAGGCCAGGGTGAAAAACTGTTTTTT. Translating gives CASSVGAPGQGEKLFF.

The rearrangement joins TRBV5-5 to TRBJ1-4, with D hard to call. The CDR3 loop spans 16 amino acids. Germline CDR1 is SGHKS and CDR2 is YYEKEE (reference sequence). V shed 4 bases and J shed 1 base, with 14 bases lying between them. This CDR3 reads CASSPDGRGTNEKLFF. CDR3 DNA: TGTGCCAGCAGCCCCGACGGCCGGGGAACTAATGAAAAACTGTTTTTT.

V and J are TRBV5-4 and TRBJ2-7; TRBD1 aligns across 9 bases. V dropped 1 base and J dropped 4; count of bases not matched to a gene: 3. Per germline, CDR1 SGHNT and CDR2 YYREEE (reference sequence). CDR3 length: 14 residues. CDR3 sequence: CASSLRQGGYEQYF. CDR3 sequence (DNA): TGTGCCAGCAGCTTGCGACAGGGGGGATACGAGCAGTACTTC. Together with reference TRBV5-4 and TRBJ2-7, the CDR3 gives the full variable domain: ETGVTQSPTHLIKTRGQQVTLRCSSQSGHNTVSWYQQALGQGPQFIFQYYREEENGRGNFPPRFSGLQFPNYSSELNVNALELDDSALYLCASSLRQGGYEQYFGPGTRLTVT.

This clone was observed a single time. This chain uses TRBV7-8 with TRBJ1-4, with a weak D call TRBD1 (5 bases). The germline V gene has CDR1 SGHVS and CDR2 FQNEAQ. The CDR3 is made up of 18 amino acids. Trimming cost V 5 bases and J 0 bases, with 19 bases left between them. CDR3 protein: CASSGEVLGVTTNEKLFF. The CDR3 region has the DNA TGTGCCAGCAGCGGAGAGGTGCTAGGGGTCACAACTAATGAAAAACTGTTTTTT.

This sequence joins TRBV30 and TRBJ2-2, with TRBD1 as a possible D gene (5 bases). The germline CDR1 and CDR2 sequences are GTSNPN and SVGIG (reference sequence). V lost 1 base to trimming and J lost 8 bases, with 8 bases between them. The CDR3 spans 12 residues. The CDR3 DNA follows: TGTGCCTGGAGTGGGGCAGGGGGGGAGCTGTTTTTT. It specifies CAWSGAGGELFF.

V gene TRBV19 combines with J gene TRBJ1-2; no reliable D call. The CDR3 has 15 amino acids. Germline V gives CDR1 LNHDA, CDR2 SQIVND (reference sequence). The V end was cut by 5 bases, the J end by 5 bases, with 18 bases between. The CDR3 DNA reads as TGTGCCAGTAGTCCCCTCCGAGGCAGCCCGTATGGCTACACCTTC. It translates to CASSPLRGSPYGYTF.

This clone was detected only once. The V call is TRBV19, the J call TRBJ2-1; 11 bases are a match to TRBD1. The CDR3 extends over 14 amino acids. Germline V gene sequence: CDR1 LNHDA, CDR2 SQIVND (reference sequence). The ends lost 5 bases at V and 5 bases at J; junction bases unmatched: 2. CDR3 sequence: CASSGQGAHNEQFF. In DNA form, the CDR3 reads TGTGCCAGTAGTGGACAGGGGGCGCACAATGAGCAGTTCTTC.

The J gene is TRBJ1-3, the V gene TRBV11-2; TRBD1 is a possible D gene (5 bases). The CDR3 contains 15 residues. Germline assignment: CDR1 SGHAT and CDR2 FQNNGV. V shed 5 bases and J shed 2 bases, with 13 bases lying between them. Here the CDR3 DNA reads TGTGCCAGCAGCAAATCGGGACTCCCTGGAAACACCATATATTTT. This translates into CASSKSGLPGNTIYF.

This chain connects TRBV3-1 (or the pseudogene TRBV3-2) to TRBJ1-3; D call uncertain. Trimming cost V 2 bases and J 0 bases, with 11 bases left between them. Germline-derived CDR1 and CDR2 are LGHDT and YNNKEL (reference sequence). The CDR3 has 16 residues. The CDR3 region is CASSQLQLNSGNTIYF. As DNA, the CDR3 is TGTGCCAGCAGCCAACTACAGCTTAACTCTGGAAACACCATATATTTT.

This chain uses TRBV5-4 with TRBJ2-7; TRBD1 matches at 7 bases. Germline loops: CDR1 SGHNT, CDR2 YYREEE (reference sequence). CDR3 length equals 12 residues. V dropped 3 bases and J dropped 6; count of bases not matched to a gene: 3. In DNA form, the CDR3 reads TGTGCCAGCAGCTGGGACAGCGGCGAGCAGTACTTC. This sequence encodes CASSWDSGEQYF.

The V gene is TRBV7-2, the J gene TRBJ2-7; TRBD2 matches at 8 bases. With 4 bases clipped from V and 2 bases from J, the junction kept 4 bases outside the gene matches. Germline lookup yields CDR1 SGHTA and CDR2 FQGNSA. The CDR3 sequence is 14 residues long. The CDR3 loop is CASSSTGGAYEQYF. The DNA for the CDR3 is TGTGCCAGCAGCTCCACGGGGGGGGCCTACGAGCAGTACTTC.

This clone came up a few times. The rearrangement joins TRBV30 to TRBJ2-5, with 8 bases matching TRBD1. CDR3 length: 12 residues. Germline CDR1 reads GTSNPN; CDR2 reads SVGIG (reference sequence). The J segment lost 5 bases and the V segment lost 5 bases, leaving 4 bases of the junction unmatched. The CDR3 sequence: CAWGQGRETQYF. In DNA form, the CDR3 reads TGTGCCTGGGGACAGGGAAGGGAGACCCAGTACTTC. Filled out from reference TRBV30 and TRBJ2-5, the complete variable domain reads SQTIHQWPATLVQPVGSPLSLECTVEGTSNPNLYWYRQAAGRGLQLLFYSVGIGQISSEVPQNLSASRPQDRQFILSSKKLLLSDSGFYLCAWGQGRETQYFGPGTRLLVL.

CDR3 sequence reads: CASSLVQGQGAAEAFF. In DNA, the CDR3 is TGCGCCAGCAGCTTGGTACAGGGACAGGGGGCCGCCGAAGCTTTCTTT. The V gene is TRBV5-1, the J gene TRBJ1-1, with TRBD1 matching over 12 bases. V was clipped by 0 bases and J by 8 bases; unmatched bases: 8. The germline V gene has CDR1 SGHRS and CDR2 YFSETQ. The CDR3 covers 16 residues. Drawing the rest from reference TRBV5-1 and TRBJ1-1, the complete variable domain is KAGVTQTPRYLIKTRGQQVTLSCSPISGHRSVSWYQQTPGQGLQFLFEYFSETQRNKGNFPGRFSGRQFSNSRSEMNVSTLELGDSALYLCASSLVQGQGAAEAFFGQGTRLTVV.

V is TRBV5-1 and J is TRBJ1-2, with TRBD1 as a possible D gene (6 bases). Trimming removed 4 bases from V and 6 bases from J, with 22 bases in between. CDR3 length: 16 residues. The V gene's germline CDR1 is SGHRS and CDR2 YFSETQ. CDR3 in amino acids: CASSTAMKQGPDGYTF. DNA for the CDR3: TGCGCCAGCAGCACCGCTATGAAACAGGGACCAGATGGCTACACCTTC. Full variable domain (rest looked up from reference TRBV5-1 and TRBJ1-2): KAGVTQTPRYLIKTRGQQVTLSCSPISGHRSVSWYQQTPGQGLQFLFEYFSETQRNKGNFPGRFSGRQFSNSRSEMNVSTLELGDSALYLCASSTAMKQGPDGYTFGSGTRLTVV.

This clone was recorded only once. V gene TRBV7-3 combines with J gene TRBJ2-5; TRBD2 agrees at 7 bases. Germline CDR1 SGHTA, CDR2 FQGTGA. CDR3 length: 16 amino acids. J lost 5 bases, V lost 5 bases, and 14 bases had no gene match. The CDR3 region has the DNA TGTGCCAGCAGCCCACCTTCAGCGGGGCCGGGGGAGACCCAGTACTTC. Residues: CASSPPSAGPGETQYF. Supplemented by reference TRBV7-3 and TRBJ2-5, the full variable domain reads GAGVSQTPSNKVTEKGKYVELRCDPISGHTALYWYRQSLGQGPEFLIYFQGTGAADDSGLPNDRFFAVRPEGSVSTLKIQRTERGDSAVYLCASSPPSAGPGETQYFGPGTRLLVL.